This T cell receptor beta chain is from a study of blood T cell repertoires in COVID-19. Overall study: From the United States, Italy and Spain came samples of acute and convalescent COVID-19. Nucleic acid was either cDNA or gDNA, and it came from T cells, B-cell-depleted T cells, or PBMCs.

V shed 7 bases and J 2 bases; nucleotides not matched to a gene: 5. The CDR3 totals 15 residues. In germline, CDR1 is SNHLY, CDR2 FYNNEI. Profiled with immunoSEQ multiplex PCR; TCRdb holds only in-frame clones, not every one. The sample includes around 180,000 clones, roughly 80% seen only once; the top ten take more than 10%. This chain connects TRBV2 to TRBJ2-3; 11 bases agree with TRBD2. This TCR came from a man in his forties or fifties who had recovered from COVID-19. Sequencing was done on a sample of PBMCs or T cells enriched from blood (not recorded which). In DNA, the CDR3 is TGTGCCAGCAAACGACTAGCGGGGTTCACAGATACGCAGTATTTT. This codes for CASKRLAGFTDTQYF.